The present T cell receptor (beta chain) was sequenced within a study of T cell responses to AZD1222 COVID-19 vaccine. As for the study in general: Timing groups of about 4 and about 12 weeks for second doses were pooled. Broader study findings: Clonal diversity was possibly underestimated, and the donors were mostly white British, with more females. Spike-spanning, vaccine-associated CD4 TCRs were dominant at 160-218 and 743-854. Targeting of unmutated variant regions was reportedly seen in nearly half of spike-specific TCRs.

TCRdb's table, derived via immunoSEQ multiplex PCR, lists solely in-frame clones and lacks some. The repertoire has tens of thousands of clones, 80% to 90% of them found once; the top ten carry 7%. The table lists this clone with a count of one. The antigen remains unidentified. The length of the CDR3 is 15 residues. Trimming removed 5 bases from V and 4 bases from J; junction bases left unmatched: 6. Germline V CDR1 and CDR2: SGDLS, YYNGEE. This receptor was identified in an adult in good health. The source material was peripheral blood, sampled on day 0 of AZD1222 vaccination. This chain joins TRBV9 and TRBJ2-1; 10 bases map to TRBD1. CDR3 sequence reads: CASSVPGQGYNEQFF. The CDR3 DNA follows: TGTGCCAGCAGTGTCCCGGGACAGGGGTACAATGAGCAGTTCTTC.